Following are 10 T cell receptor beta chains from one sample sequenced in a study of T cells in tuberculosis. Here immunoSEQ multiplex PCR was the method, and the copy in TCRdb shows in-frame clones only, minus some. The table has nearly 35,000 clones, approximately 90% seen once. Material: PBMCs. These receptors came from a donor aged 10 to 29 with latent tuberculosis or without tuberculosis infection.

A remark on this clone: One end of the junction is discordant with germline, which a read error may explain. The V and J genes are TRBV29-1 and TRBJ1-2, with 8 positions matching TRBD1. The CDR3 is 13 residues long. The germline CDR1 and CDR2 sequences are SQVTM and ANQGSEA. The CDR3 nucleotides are TGCAGCTTTGAGGATCCGGGACAGGATGGCTACACCTTC. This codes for CSFEDPGQDGYTF. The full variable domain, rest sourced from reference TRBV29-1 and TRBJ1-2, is SAVISQKPSRDICQRGTSLTIQCQVDSQVTMMFWYRQQPGQSLTLIATANQGSEATYESGFVIDKFPISRPNLTFSTLTVSNMSPEDSSIYLCSFEDPGQDGYTFGSGTRLTVV.

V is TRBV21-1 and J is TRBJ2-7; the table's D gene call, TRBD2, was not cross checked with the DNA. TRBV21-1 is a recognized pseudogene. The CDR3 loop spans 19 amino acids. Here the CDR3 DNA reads TGTGCCAGCAGCAATCCGGTTCTAGGGAGCGTACTTAGCTCCTACGAGCAGTACTTC. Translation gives CASSNPVLGSVLSSYEQYF.

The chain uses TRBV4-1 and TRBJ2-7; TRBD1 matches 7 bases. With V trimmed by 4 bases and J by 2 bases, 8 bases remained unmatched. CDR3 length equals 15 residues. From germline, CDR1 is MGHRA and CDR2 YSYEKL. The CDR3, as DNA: TGCGCCAGCAGCCGGAACAGGGGTGTAACCTACGAGCAGTACTTC. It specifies CASSRNRGVTYEQYF.

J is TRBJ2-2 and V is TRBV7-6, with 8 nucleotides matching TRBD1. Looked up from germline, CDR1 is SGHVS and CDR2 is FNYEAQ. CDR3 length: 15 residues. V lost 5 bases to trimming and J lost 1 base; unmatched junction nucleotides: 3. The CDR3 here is CASSPGTGNTGELFF. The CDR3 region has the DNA TGTGCCAGCAGCCCTGGGACAGGGAACACCGGGGAGCTGTTTTTT.

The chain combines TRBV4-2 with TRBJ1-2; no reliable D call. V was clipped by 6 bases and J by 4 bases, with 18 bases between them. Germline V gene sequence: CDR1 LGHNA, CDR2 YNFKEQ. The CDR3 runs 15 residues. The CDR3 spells CASRGHYSSFYGYTF. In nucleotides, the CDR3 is TGTGCCAGCAGGGGCCATTACTCCTCCTTCTATGGCTACACCTTC.

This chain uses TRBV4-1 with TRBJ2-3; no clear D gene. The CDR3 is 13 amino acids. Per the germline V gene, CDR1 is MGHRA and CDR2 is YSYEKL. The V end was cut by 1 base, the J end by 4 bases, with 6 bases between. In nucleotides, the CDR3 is TGCGCCAGCAGCCAAGGGCAAGCAGATACGCAGTATTTT. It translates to CASSQGQADTQYF.

CDR3 residues: CASSVPGTGGSYEQYF. DNA of the CDR3: TGTGCCAGCAGTGTCCCCGGGACAGGGGGTTCCTACGAGCAGTACTTC. This chain links TRBV6-1 with TRBJ2-7, with 11 bases fitting TRBD1. Trimming removed 4 bases from V and 1 base from J; junction bases left unmatched: 6. CDR3 size: 16 residues. Germline V gene data show CDR1 as MNHNS and CDR2 as SASEGT.

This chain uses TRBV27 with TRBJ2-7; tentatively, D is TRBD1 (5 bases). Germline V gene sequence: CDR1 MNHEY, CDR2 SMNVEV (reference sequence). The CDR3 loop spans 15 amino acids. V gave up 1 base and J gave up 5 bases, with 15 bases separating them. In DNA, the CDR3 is TGTGCCAGCAGTTTATGGGGCAGGCCAACGAACGAGCAGTACTTC. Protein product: CASSLWGRPTNEQYF.

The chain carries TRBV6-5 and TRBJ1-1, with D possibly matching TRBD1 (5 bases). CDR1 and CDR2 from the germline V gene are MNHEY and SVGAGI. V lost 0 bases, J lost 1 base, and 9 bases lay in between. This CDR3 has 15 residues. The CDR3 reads CASSYSGQGNTEAFF. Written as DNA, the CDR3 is TGTGCCAGCAGTTACTCGGGGCAGGGGAACACTGAAGCTTTCTTT.

For the CDR3, the DNA is TGTGCCACCAGCCCAGGACAGTTTAATGAAAAACTGTTTTTT. It encodes CATSPGQFNEKLFF. The chain recombines TRBV15 with TRBJ1-4; D is possibly TRBD1 (6 bases). The CDR3 is 14 residues long. Trimming cost V 5 bases and J 4 bases, with 11 bases left between them. Germline lookup yields CDR1 LNHNV and CDR2 YYDKDF (reference sequence).